This is a list of T cell receptor beta chains from one sample in a study of identical twins. Using its own MiXCR run on the 5' RACE reads, TCRdb lists one record per CDR3 protein. Of approximately 1.8 million distinct CDR3 sequences in the sample, less than 35% were seen once. Sequenced input: cord blood. These receptors originate from a newborn girl in good health. Each CDR3 is given without its conserved first and last residue. The size field is filled for only some rows; it gives once, few, many or a size class.

cdr3_aa: ASSLELRERSIQY; v_call: TRBV7-8; clone_size: .
cdr3_aa: ASSQEGNDRGGNQPQH; v_call: TRBV14; clone_size: .
cdr3_aa: ASIEGGGNTEAF; v_call: TRBV12-3/TRBV12-4; clone_size: .
cdr3_aa: ASSERTGVVVARGYT; v_call: TRBV7-8; clone_size: .
cdr3_aa: ASSQGNRNEQF; v_call: TRBV14; clone_size: few
cdr3_aa: SAHFQGGGNQPQH; v_call: TRBV20-1; clone_size: .
cdr3_aa: ASRKDRGAPY; v_call: TRBV6-1; clone_size: .
cdr3_aa: ASSFGTGSGNTIY; v_call: TRBV7-2; clone_size: .
cdr3_aa: ASSLQYNQPQH; v_call: TRBV7-2; clone_size: many
cdr3_aa: ASSQESLAGALGYERY; v_call: TRBV4-2; clone_size: .
cdr3_aa: ATSRPFNTQY; v_call: TRBV15; clone_size: .
cdr3_aa: ASSQERLAGLSKNIQY; v_call: TRBV4-1; clone_size: .
cdr3_aa: ASSLYPVGRADTQY; v_call: TRBV28; clone_size: .
cdr3_aa: ASRRDGEQY; v_call: TRBV10-2; clone_size: many
cdr3_aa: ASSQPGSNHGYT; v_call: TRBV4-1; clone_size: .
cdr3_aa: ASSWQGGDYHEQF; v_call: TRBV11-1; clone_size: few
cdr3_aa: ASSTGDPVYGYT; v_call: TRBV19; clone_size: .
cdr3_aa: ASSNPLNRVVDNEQF; v_call: TRBV19; clone_size: once
cdr3_aa: ASSPRAGTPGYNEQF; v_call: TRBV7-2; clone_size: .
cdr3_aa: ASSQSGGDYNEQY; v_call: TRBV4-1; clone_size: .
cdr3_aa: SASRTSGSQAFSGANVLT; v_call: TRBV20-1; clone_size: .
cdr3_aa: SVAGTLGKFSSYEQY; v_call: TRBV29-1; clone_size: .
cdr3_aa: ASSRDRASNEQF; v_call: TRBV2; clone_size: few
cdr3_aa: ASSLWDWAGSPLH; v_call: TRBV3-1; clone_size: .
cdr3_aa: ASSLGSALGYEQY; v_call: TRBV5-1; clone_size: few
cdr3_aa: SARLLAGASYEQY; v_call: TRBV20-1; clone_size: .
cdr3_aa: ASSLRTGPGNEQF; v_call: TRBV27; clone_size: few
cdr3_aa: ATGRQPYEQY; v_call: TRBV7-9; clone_size: .
cdr3_aa: ASRRPSGGMYNEQY; v_call: TRBV6-1; clone_size: .
cdr3_aa: AGRENNQPQH; v_call: TRBV28; clone_size: .
cdr3_aa: ASSFLAGNNEKLF; v_call: TRBV12-3/TRBV12-4; clone_size: .
cdr3_aa: ASSLAGTPNQPQH; v_call: TRBV3-1; clone_size: .
cdr3_aa: ASSQDVVAGGIQY; v_call: TRBV4-1; clone_size: .
cdr3_aa: ATRKESYGYT; v_call: TRBV24-1; clone_size: .
cdr3_aa: SVDLDRGGYGYT; v_call: TRBV29-1; clone_size: few
cdr3_aa: ASSPTSNTEAF; v_call: TRBV9; clone_size: few
cdr3_aa: ASSYYLAGYNEQF; v_call: TRBV6-2/TRBV6-3; clone_size: many
cdr3_aa: ASSKAPGTRPRLYNEQF; v_call: TRBV21-1; clone_size: .
cdr3_aa: ASRTIGRSNYGYT; v_call: TRBV28; clone_size: .
cdr3_aa: ASSQLLVNSYNEQF; v_call: TRBV4-2; clone_size: .
cdr3_aa: ASSATSGSRNEQF; v_call: TRBV9; clone_size: few
cdr3_aa: ASSLSGGTGWDQPQH; v_call: TRBV27; clone_size: once